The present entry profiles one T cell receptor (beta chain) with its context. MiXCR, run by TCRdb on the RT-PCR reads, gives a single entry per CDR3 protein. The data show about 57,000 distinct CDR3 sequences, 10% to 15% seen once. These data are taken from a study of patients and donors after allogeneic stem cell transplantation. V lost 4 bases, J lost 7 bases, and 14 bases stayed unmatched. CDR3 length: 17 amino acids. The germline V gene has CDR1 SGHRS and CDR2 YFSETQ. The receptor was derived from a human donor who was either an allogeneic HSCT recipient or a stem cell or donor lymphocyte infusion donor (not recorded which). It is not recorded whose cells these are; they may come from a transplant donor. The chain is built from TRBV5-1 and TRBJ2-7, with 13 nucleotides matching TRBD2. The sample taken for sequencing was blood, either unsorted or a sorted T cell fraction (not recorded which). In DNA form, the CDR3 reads TGCGCCAGCAGCCCGGGGTCCGGACTAGCGGGAGAACCAGAGCAGTACTTC. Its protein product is CASSPGSGLAGEPEQYF.